These 26 T cell receptor beta chains originate from one sample sequenced in a study of long-term antiretroviral therapy in people with HIV. Survey-level immunoSEQ v3.0 assays were run. The method was immunoSEQ multiplex PCR; TCRdb's version includes in-frame clones alone and lacks a portion of them. The sample has 25,000 to 35,000 clones; over 70% are singletons. Sequencing was performed on unsorted PBMCs, taken 3.1 years after starting antiretroviral therapy. These TCRs come from a woman aged 45 to 65 with HIV.

V and J are TRBV10-3 and TRBJ2-3, with a tentative D call TRBD2 (5 bases). V dropped 10 bases and J dropped 3 bases, with 14 bases sitting between them. The CDR3 loop spans 13 amino acids. Germline values: CDR1 ENHRY, CDR2 SYGVKD. This CDR3 reads CATAGMLTDTQYF. As DNA, the CDR3 is TGTGCCACCGCCGGGATGCTTACAGATACGCAGTATTTT.

This clone has more than one count but fewer than ten. The chain joins TRBV19 to TRBJ1-2; 8 bases match TRBD1. The V segment lost 3 bases and the J segment 10 bases; nucleotides outside the gene matches: 7. Germline V gene sequence: CDR1 LNHDA, CDR2 SQIVND (reference sequence). This CDR3 contains 13 residues. CDR3 in DNA: TGTGCCAGTAGTATTGGGGACAGGAGCCCCTACACCTTC. It specifies CASSIGDRSPYTF.

The sample holds a few counts of this clone. In DNA, the CDR3 is TGTGCCAGCAGTGGTCAGGGTAGAACTAATGAAAAACTGTTTTTT. Translated: CASSGQGRTNEKLFF. The J gene is TRBJ1-4, the V gene TRBV6-5; possibly TRBD1 for D (5 bases). CDR1 is MNHEY and CDR2 is SVGAGI in the germline V gene. The V end was cut by 5 bases, the J end by 1 base, with 11 bases between. The CDR3 runs to 15 residues.

This clone was seen just once. The chain has TRBV10-1 and TRBJ2-3; D gene uncertain. The CDR3 runs 13 residues. Germline loops: CDR1 WNHNN, CDR2 SYGVQD (reference sequence). The V gene lost 6 bases and the J gene lost 2 bases, with 9 bases spanning the gap. The CDR3 here is CASSPSYTDTQYF. The CDR3 DNA reads as TGCGCCAGCAGCCCCTCTTACACAGATACGCAGTATTTT.

The chain joins TRBV7-8 to TRBJ2-4, with D perhaps being TRBD1 or TRBD2 (5 bases each). Trimming removed 5 bases at V and 2 bases at J, with 16 bases between. Germline CDR1 is SGHVS and CDR2 is FQNEAQ. The CDR3 runs 16 residues. For the CDR3, the DNA is TGTGCCAGCAGCACTCAGGGACCTCTAACCAAAAACATTCAGTACTTC. Translation gives CASSTQGPLTKNIQYF.

CDR3: CASSLEPPRKLFF. As DNA, the CDR3 is TGTGCCAGCAGCTTAGAGCCACCCAGGAAGCTGTTTTTT. The chain links TRBV7-2 to TRBJ2-2; no clear D. The CDR3 runs 13 residues. Trimming removed 1 base from V and 12 bases from J, with 12 bases in between. Germline V lookup: CDR1 SGHTA, CDR2 FQGNSA.

This chain uses TRBV11-2 with TRBJ1-5; a weak D match, TRBD1 (5 bases). The CDR3 runs to 14 residues. V lost 2 bases and J 4 bases, leaving 9 bases between the germline ends. Looked up from germline, CDR1 is SGHAT and CDR2 is FQNNGV. CDR3 sequence reads: CASSLSDRNQPQHF. The CDR3 DNA is TGTGCCAGCAGCTTAAGTGACAGAAATCAGCCCCAGCATTTT.

The genes are TRBV20-1 and TRBJ2-5; TRBD2 is a possible D gene (5 bases). The V end lost 6 bases, the J end lost 5 bases, and 10 bases lay between the germline ends. From germline, CDR1 is DFQATT and CDR2 SNEGSKA (reference sequence). This CDR3 is built from 11 residues. CDR3: CSAAPGETQYF. The CDR3 region has the DNA TGCAGTGCCGCTCCGGGGGAGACCCAGTACTTC.

The V gene is TRBV5-1, the J gene TRBJ2-1, with no clear D. Trimming removed 1 base from V and 0 bases from J, with 8 bases in between. The CDR3 runs to 15 residues. The germline V gene has CDR1 SGHRS and CDR2 YFSETQ. CDR3 sequence (DNA): TGCGCCAGCAGCTTGACCGATCGCTCCTACAATGAGCAGTTCTTC. This sequence encodes CASSLTDRSYNEQFF.

CDR3 loop: CASSAYYTGELFF. The DNA for the CDR3 is TGTGCCAGCAGCGCCTATTACACCGGGGAGCTGTTTTTT. The rearrangement links TRBV5-6 to TRBJ2-2; unclear D gene. The germline V gene encodes CDR1 SGHDT and CDR2 YYEEEE. V dropped 4 bases and J dropped 3 bases, with 7 bases sitting between them. The CDR3 has 13 residues.

In this sample, this clone turned up a few times. The V gene is TRBV6-1, the J gene TRBJ1-1; 7 nucleotides match TRBD1. The length of the CDR3 is 15 residues. Germline CDR1 reads MNHNS; CDR2 reads SASEGT. The V gene end was trimmed by 9 bases and the J gene end by 1 base; junction bases not matched to a gene: 11. CDR3 in amino acids: CASLTGSAQNTEAFF. Here the CDR3 DNA reads TGTGCCAGTCTGACAGGGTCGGCGCAGAACACTGAAGCTTTCTTT.

The genes are TRBV6-6 and TRBJ2-5, with D perhaps TRBD1 (6 bases). Trimming took off 2 bases at V and 3 bases at J, with 10 bases between the two ends. The length of the CDR3 is 14 residues. Germline V gene sequence: CDR1 MNHNY, CDR2 SVGAGI (reference sequence). The CDR3 region has the DNA TGTGCCAGCAGTTACCTCGACAGGAAAGAGACCCAGTACTTC. Translating gives CASSYLDRKETQYF.

The gene calls are TRBV7-8 and TRBJ1-4; D gene uncertain. The germline V gene has CDR1 SGHVS and CDR2 FQNEAQ. The V end was cut by 5 bases, the J end by 8 bases, with 12 bases between. This CDR3 has 13 amino acids. The CDR3 region has the DNA TGTGCCAGCAGCCTAGGGCTCGAGGAAAAACTGTTTTTT. It is translated as CASSLGLEEKLFF.

V is TRBV7-9 and J is TRBJ2-7; D is uncertain. V lost 4 bases to trimming and J lost 2 bases, with 15 bases between them. The length of the CDR3 is 15 residues. The germline V gene encodes CDR1 SEHNR and CDR2 FQNEAQ (reference sequence). Here the CDR3 reads CASSSSPSITYEQYV. Written as DNA, the CDR3 is TGTGCCAGCAGCTCCAGCCCTTCTATCACCTACGAGCAGTACGTC.

This chain joins TRBV10-3 and TRBJ2-3; D possibly uses TRBD1 or TRBD2 (6 bases each). Per germline, CDR1 ENHRY and CDR2 SYGVKD. The CDR3 is made up of 18 amino acids. Trimming left V 8 bases short and J 2 bases short, with 26 bases between. The CDR3 is CAIAFEKTGAFNTDTQYF. The CDR3 nucleotides read TGTGCCATCGCGTTCGAAAAAACGGGGGCCTTTAACACAGATACGCAGTATTTT.

The rearrangement uses TRBV30 and TRBJ2-2; D ambiguous. The V gene's germline CDR1 is GTSNPN and CDR2 SVGIG (reference sequence). The CDR3 is 12 amino acids. V lost 2 bases, J lost 6 bases, and 7 bases lay in between. The CDR3 region has the DNA TGTGCCTGGAGTATCGTGGCCGGGGAGCTGTTTTTT. It is translated as CAWSIVAGELFF.

This clone was found a few times. V usage is TRBV9 and J usage is TRBJ2-2; D perhaps matches TRBD1 (5 bases). This CDR3 is 15 amino acids long. Germline V lookup: CDR1 SGDLS, CDR2 YYNGEE. The ends were cut back, 5 bases at V and 0 bases at J, with 11 bases in the middle. The CDR3 DNA reads TGTGCCAGCAGACAGGCTCACGCGAACACCGGGGAGCTGTTTTTT. Its protein product is CASRQAHANTGELFF.

The rearrangement uses TRBV7-3 and TRBJ2-2; no clear D gene. The germline V and J ends were trimmed by 0 bases and 6 bases, with 5 bases remaining between them. The CDR3 is 13 amino acids. Germline CDR1 SGHTA, CDR2 FQGTGA. CDR3 DNA sequence: TGTGCCAGCAGCTTAACGACCGCCGGGGAGCTGTTTTTT. It translates to CASSLTTAGELFF.

The chain carries TRBV7-2 and TRBJ2-3; 14 nucleotides line up with TRBD2. CDR3 size: 16 residues. Trimming took 5 bases from V and 4 from J; bases not matched to a gene: 5. The V gene's germline CDR1 is SGHTA and CDR2 FQGNSA. The CDR3 spells CASSPRLAGGPDTQYF. For the CDR3, the DNA is TGTGCCAGCAGCCCAAGACTAGCGGGGGGGCCAGATACGCAGTATTTT.

About this clone: Within the sample, other DNA sequences also encode this same CDR3. This chain uses TRBV5-1 with TRBJ2-3, with D hard to call. Trimming cost V 2 bases and J 0 bases, with 7 bases left between them. The germline gives CDR1 SGHRS, CDR2 YFSETQ. The CDR3 length is 14 residues. CDR3 protein: CASSLGLSTDTQYF. The CDR3 nucleotides read TGCGCCAGCAGCTTAGGTCTAAGCACAGATACGCAGTATTTT.

The chain has TRBV6-1 and TRBJ2-3, with TRBD2 matching 7 bases. V was pared by 8 bases and J by 2 bases, with 7 bases of the junction left unmatched. This CDR3 has 14 residues. Germline V CDR1 and CDR2: MNHNS, SASEGT. CDR3 sequence reads: CASGAAGFTDTQYF. The CDR3, as DNA: TGTGCCAGCGGTGCAGCGGGATTCACAGATACGCAGTATTTT.

This chain joins TRBV5-1 and TRBJ2-5, with 9 bases matching TRBD1. The length of the CDR3 is 16 residues. V dropped 5 bases and J dropped 1; count of bases not matched to a gene: 9. Germline CDR1 is SGHRS and CDR2 is YFSETQ. CDR3 nucleotide sequence: TGCGCCAGCAGTCGACCGGGACAGGGTTTCCAAGAGACCCAGTACTTC. Encoded protein: CASSRPGQGFQETQYF.

V is TRBV21-1 and J is TRBJ1-3. TRBV21-1 is described as a pseudogene. The CDR3 sequence is 16 residues long. CDR3 in DNA: TGTGCCAGCAGCCCCCAGGAGAAAGACTCTGGAAACACCATATATTTT. Its translation: CASSPQEKDSGNTIYF.

The V call is TRBV6-5, the J call TRBJ2-1; unclear D gene. The CDR3 runs to 15 residues. Trimming removed 3 bases at V and 2 bases at J, with 11 bases between. Germline V gene data show CDR1 as MNHEY and CDR2 as SVGAGI. The CDR3 DNA follows: TGTGCCAGCAGTTATGCCGACCCAGCCTACAATGAGCAGTTCTTC. This sequence encodes CASSYADPAYNEQFF.

J is TRBJ2-5 and V is TRBV9; tentative D call: TRBD2 (6 bases). The V gene lost 0 bases and the J gene lost 5 bases, with 20 bases spanning the gap. This CDR3 has 17 residues. Germline CDR1 and CDR2: SGDLS and YYNGEE. Written as DNA, the CDR3 is TGTGCCAGCAGCGTAGGAGGACCGAGGGTAGCGGTGGAGACCCAGTACTTC. It codes for CASSVGGPRVAVETQYF.

This clone was recorded once. The rearrangement uses TRBV28 and TRBJ2-7; TRBD2 is a possible D gene (6 bases). CDR1 MDHEN and CDR2 SYDVKM come from the germline V gene. This CDR3 has 15 residues. Deletions cut 0 bases from V and 0 bases from J, with 9 bases between. The CDR3 region is CASSLWVGLSYEQYF. CDR3 nucleotides: TGTGCCAGCAGTTTATGGGTGGGACTCTCCTACGAGCAGTACTTC. Filled out from reference TRBV28 and TRBJ2-7, the complete variable domain reads DVKVTQSSRYLVKRTGEKVFLECVQDMDHENMFWYRQDPGLGLRLIYFSYDVKMKEKGDIPEGYSVSREKKERFSLILESASTNQTSMYLCASSLWVGLSYEQYFGPGTRLTVT.